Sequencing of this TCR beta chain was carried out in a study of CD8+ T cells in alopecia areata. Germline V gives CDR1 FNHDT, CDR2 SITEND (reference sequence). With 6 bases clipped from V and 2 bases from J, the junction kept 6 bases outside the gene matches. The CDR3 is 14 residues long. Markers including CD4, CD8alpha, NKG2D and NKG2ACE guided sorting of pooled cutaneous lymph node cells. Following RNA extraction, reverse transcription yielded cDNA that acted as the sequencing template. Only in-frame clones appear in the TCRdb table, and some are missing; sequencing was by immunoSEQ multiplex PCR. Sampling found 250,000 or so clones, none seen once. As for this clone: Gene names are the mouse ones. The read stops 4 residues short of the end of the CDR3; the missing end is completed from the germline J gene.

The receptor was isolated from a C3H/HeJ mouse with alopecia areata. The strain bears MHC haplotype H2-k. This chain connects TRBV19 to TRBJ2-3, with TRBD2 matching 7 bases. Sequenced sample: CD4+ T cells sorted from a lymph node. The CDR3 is CASTRTGFAETLYF. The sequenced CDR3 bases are TGTGCCAGCACCCGGACTGGTTTTGCAGAA.